A single sample gave rise to the 9 T cell receptor beta chains below, sequenced in a study of a mutant IDH1 vaccine in newly diagnosed glioma. Their specific antigens are unknown. Specified time point: week 11, during vaccination. It was 300 ug of mutant IDH1 20-mer peptide that made up each vaccine dose, given with topical imiquimod. Data came from immunoSEQ multiplex PCR; TCRdb stores just in-frame clones and leaves some out. The sample lists tens of thousands of clones; approximately 84% were seen once. The specimen was PBMCs, collected from a glioma patient whose treatment included an IDH1 peptide vaccine. The receptors derive from a woman aged 50 to 65 with glioma.

This chain uses TRBV10-3 with TRBJ1-1, with TRBD1 as a possible D gene (5 bases). The length of the CDR3 is 13 residues. Trimming removed 7 bases from V and 1 base from J, with 10 bases in between. Looked up from germline, CDR1 is ENHRY and CDR2 is SYGVKD. The CDR3 sequence is CAINVGGNTEAFF. Here the CDR3 DNA reads TGTGCCATCAACGTCGGGGGGAACACTGAAGCTTTCTTT.

This clone appeared once. The chain recombines TRBV5-5 with TRBJ1-2; D not certain. CDR3 size: 14 residues. Germline CDR1 is SGHKS and CDR2 is YYEKEE (reference sequence). V lost 4 bases and J 8 bases, leaving 18 bases between the germline ends. CDR3: CASSRLSMANGYTF. The CDR3 nucleotides read TGTGCCAGCAGCCGGCTATCCATGGCCAACGGCTACACCTTC.

There are a few counts of this clone. The chain has TRBV27 and TRBJ1-5, with D uncertain. The CDR3 covers 14 residues. Per germline, CDR1 MNHEY and CDR2 SMNVEV (reference sequence). V lost 6 bases and J lost 5, with 14 bases in between. CDR3 amino acids: CASRERMTYQPQHF. The CDR3 DNA follows: TGTGCCAGCAGGGAGAGGATGACCTATCAGCCCCAGCATTTT.

This clone was detected once. This CDR3 is CASNPGHATNEKLFF. The CDR3 DNA follows: TGTGCCAGCAATCCAGGGCACGCAACTAATGAAAAACTGTTTTTT. The chain couples TRBV9 to TRBJ1-4; tentatively, D is TRBD1 (5 bases). The ends were cut back, 6 bases at V and 0 bases at J, with 12 bases in the middle. Looked up from germline, CDR1 is SGDLS and CDR2 is YYNGEE. The CDR3 length is 15 residues.

The V gene is TRBV6-4, the J gene TRBJ2-2, with 9 bases lining up with TRBD2. The CDR3 totals 15 residues. Unmatched junction bases numbered 1, after V lost 3 bases and J lost 2 bases. Germline-derived CDR1 and CDR2 are MRHNA and SNTAGT. The CDR3 loop reads CASSEGLANTGELFF. The CDR3 coding sequence is TGTGCCAGCAGTGAGGGACTAGCTAACACCGGGGAGCTGTTTTTT.

The V call is TRBV6-6, the J call TRBJ2-2; D ambiguous. The germline CDR1 and CDR2 sequences are MNHNY and SVGAGI (reference sequence). CDR3 length: 15 residues. Trimming took 0 bases from V and 1 from J, leaving 6 bases between them. The CDR3, as DNA: TGTGCCAGCAGTTACTCGGAACAGAACACCGGGGAGCTGTTTTTT. Amino acids: CASSYSEQNTGELFF.

The J gene is TRBJ2-7, the V gene TRBV5-6; maybe TRBD1 (6 bases). Trimming pared 0 bases from V and 0 bases from J, leaving 10 bases between. The CDR3 extends over 15 amino acids. CDR1 and CDR2 from the germline V gene are SGHDT and YYEEEE. CDR3 nucleotide sequence: TGTGCCAGCAGCTTGGGGGCCAGGGGCTCCTACGAGCAGTACTTC. Translated, it gives CASSLGARGSYEQYF.

J is TRBJ1-2 and V is TRBV28, with TRBD1 matching over 9 bases. After removal of 6 bases from V and 0 bases from J, the junction contained 2 bases not matched to a gene. The CDR3 contains 14 residues. Germline-derived CDR1 and CDR2 are MDHEN and SYDVKM. The CDR3 sequence: CASRTGGSNYGYTF. CDR3 sequence (DNA): TGTGCCAGCAGAACAGGGGGCTCTAACTATGGCTACACCTTC.

The chain joins TRBV9 to TRBJ2-5; no clear D gene. Germline V gene sequence: CDR1 SGDLS, CDR2 YYNGEE. V lost 4 bases and J lost 4, with 20 bases in between. The CDR3 covers 16 residues. CDR3 in amino acids: CASSTNPGSALETQYF. The CDR3 coding sequence is TGTGCCAGCAGCACTAATCCCGGAAGTGCTTTAGAGACCCAGTACTTC.